This TCR beta chain was recovered during a study of regulatory T cells in long-lasting Graves disease. The study, taken as a whole, reports: The work looked only at peripheral blood and did not look at thyroid tissue. TCR diversity was lower in persistent than newly diagnosed Graves' disease.

Time point in this sample: newly diagnosed GD, antithyroid drugs for less than 3 months. PBMCs were the source of the RNA used for TCR sequencing. The EDTA tubes were filled with around 9.2 milliliters of drawn peripheral blood. Of note for this clonotype: Its cognate antigen is unknown. The junction does not match germline at one end; this may be a read error.

CDR3 size: 15 residues. The germline gives CDR1 LNHDA, CDR2 SQIVND (reference sequence). Both iRepertoire HTBI primers and Arm-PCR of CDR3 regions were used to build the TCR beta libraries. TCRdb reprocessed the multiplex PCR reads with MiXCR, giving one entry per CDR3 protein. The sample has 350,000 to 450,000 distinct CDR3 sequences, 16% seen once. The same sample was also used in a study of T cells in Graves' hyperthyroidism and ophthalmopathy. This second report adds: Participants, patients aged 18 to 65, had newly diagnosed hyperthyroidism with a duration under 2 months.

The receptor was isolated from a man aged 40-55 years with Graves disease. The rearrangement uses TRBV19 and TRBJ2-7; D not resolved. Specimen: peripheral blood mononuclear cells (PBMCs), collected at new diagnosis, from a patient treated with antithyroid drugs. In nucleotides, the CDR3 is TGTGCCAGTAGTGGTCTTCGACGAGGCTCCTACGAGCAGTGCTTC. Translating gives CASSGLRRGSYEQCF.